The clone carrying this T cell receptor (beta chain) was seen repeatedly, ten times or more. Its target is unknown. The data were taken from a study of human T cells and chemical hapten exposure. Across the study: Patients having alopecia areata, totalis or universalis were mostly female. Study outcomes and limitations: Counts of TCRs expanded at PT1 correlated positively with patch test score. TCRs at a frequency above 1 in 1000 stayed unchanged with DPC sensitization.

TCRdb reanalysed the RACE reads using MiXCR and keeps one entry per CDR3 protein. In the table there are over 300,000 distinct CDR3 sequences, roughly 4.6% of which are singletons. The time point is: pre-sensitization, week 0. Treatment reported: therapeutic diphenylcyclopropenone sensitization with weekly scalp DPC. Total RNA was isolated from unfractionated whole blood. The CDR3 runs 15 residues. Trimming shortened V by 0 bases and J by 2 bases, and 11 bases separated the two germline ends. CDR1 and CDR2 (germline): LGHNA, YNFKEQ. This chain links TRBV4-2 with TRBJ2-7; D tentatively reads TRBD1 or TRBD2 (6 bases each). The sample consisted of whole blood, taken in connection with sensitization to the hapten diphenylcyclopropenone (DPC). This clonotype was sampled from a woman between 50 and 59 years old with alopecia areata. Some clones in this sample may be carry-over from other donors' samples. The CDR3 DNA follows: TGTGCCAGCAGCCAAGATGAGGAGGGGGCCTACGAGCAGTACTTC. Translating it yields CASSQDEEGAYEQYF.